This T cell receptor beta chain is drawn from a study of beta chain features in type 1 diabetes. Across the study: All samples together contributed approximately 100 million sorted cells for examination.

The investigators reverse transcribed all of the isolated RNA, so they sequenced expressed TCRB transcripts. This table comes from immunoSEQ multiplex PCR, and its TCRdb copy is limited to in-frame clones, with some not included. In the table there are about 220,000 clones, roughly 10% of which are singletons. Notes on the study in general: Within patients, naive, central memory and Treg TCRB repertoires seemed more similar than within healthy donors. For cells with high TCR expression, cDNA sequencing could yield over-representation. For Type 1 diabetes patients, all four CD4+ subsets carried TCRB CDR3s that were moderately but significantly shorter.

The CDR3 spans 13 residues. V lost 0 bases and J 7 bases, leaving 10 bases between the germline ends. CDR1 SGHNT and CDR2 YYREEE come from the germline V gene (reference sequence). For this clone: Its matching antigen is unknown.

Sample: central memory CD4+ T cells from blood. The clonotype originates from a man younger than 35 in good health. The V and J genes are TRBV5-4 and TRBJ2-5; the D gene could be TRBD1 or TRBD2 (5 bases each). The CDR3 reads CASSLGDRGTQYF. The CDR3 DNA is TGTGCCAGCAGCTTGGGGGACCGGGGGACCCAGTACTTC.